Each of the 15 T cell receptor beta chains below was sequenced from the same sample in a study of blood T cell repertoires in COVID-19. Assay: immunoSEQ multiplex PCR; the TCRdb copy retains only in-frame clones and omits some. The table has roughly 230,000 clones, 70% to 90% seen once; the top ten hold around 0.89%. What was sequenced was peripheral blood. Receptor source: a man aged 35 to 55 with acute or convalescent COVID-19.

The chain links TRBV27 to TRBJ1-4; D is ambiguous. There are 15 residues in the CDR3. Germline V lookup: CDR1 MNHEY, CDR2 SMNVEV (reference sequence). V lost 5 bases and J lost 0, with 10 bases in between. CDR3 sequence reads: CASSSIGSTNEKLFF. The CDR3 coding sequence is TGTGCCAGCAGTAGCATCGGGTCAACTAATGAAAAACTGTTTTTT.

The chain is built from TRBV6-5 and TRBJ1-4; D ambiguous. The CDR3 is 15 amino acids. Germline CDR1 MNHEY, CDR2 SVGAGI. Between the trimmed V and J ends, which lost 0 bases and 10 bases, there was a span of 15 bases. The CDR3 region is CASSYSNKGEGKLFF. DNA for the CDR3: TGTGCCAGCAGTTACTCGAATAAGGGTGAGGGAAAACTGTTTTTT.

The V and J genes are TRBV10-1 and TRBJ1-2, with 9 positions matching TRBD1. CDR1 is WNHNN, CDR2 SYGVQD, per germline (reference sequence). V lost 6 bases to trimming and J lost 7 bases; unmatched junction nucleotides: 6. The CDR3 is made up of 13 amino acids. This CDR3 is CASSSDRGRGYTF. The CDR3 nucleotides read TGCGCCAGCAGCTCGGACAGGGGTCGTGGCTACACCTTC.

The chain is built from TRBV25-1 and TRBJ1-1; D remains unclear. The germline V gene encodes CDR1 MGHDK and CDR2 SYGVNS. The V end lost 5 bases, the J end lost 2 bases, and 9 bases lay between the germline ends. The CDR3 length is 13 residues. CDR3 amino acids: CASSNSKNTEAFF. In DNA form, the CDR3 reads TGTGCCAGCAGTAACAGCAAAAACACTGAAGCTTTCTTT.

V and J are TRBV6-4 and TRBJ1-1; TRBD1 matches 9 bases. CDR3 length: 13 amino acids. Germline CDR1 reads MRHNA; CDR2 reads SNTAGT. J gave up 4 bases and V 6 bases, and 3 bases lay outside the gene matches. This CDR3 reads CASSQTGGTEAFF. CDR3 coding DNA: TGTGCCAGCAGCCAGACAGGGGGCACTGAAGCTTTCTTT.

This chain joins TRBV28 and TRBJ2-2; tentatively, D is TRBD2 (5 bases). Trimming stripped 5 bases from V and 5 bases from J, with 9 bases between. Germline V gene data show CDR1 as MDHEN and CDR2 as SYDVKM. The CDR3 length is 13 residues. The CDR3 region has the DNA TGTGCCAGCAGTGTTCCGGGGACCGGGGAGCTGTTTTTT. The encoded protein is CASSVPGTGELFF.

The chain recombines TRBV12-2 with TRBJ1-1. TRBV12-2 is listed as a pseudogene. The CDR3 has 15 amino acids. DNA of the CDR3: TGTGCAAGTCGCCACGCCGGTGCGGGGTTCACTGAAGCTTTCTTT. As protein: CASRHAGAGFTEAFF.

This clone has more than one count but fewer than ten. This chain connects TRBV27 to TRBJ1-2, with 12 positions matching TRBD1. In germline, CDR1 is MNHEY, CDR2 SMNVEV (reference sequence). The CDR3 loop spans 15 amino acids. V was pared by 2 bases and J by 4 bases, with 2 bases of the junction left unmatched. This CDR3 reads CASSLGTGGIYGYTF. The CDR3 nucleotides are TGTGCCAGCAGTTTAGGGACAGGGGGCATCTATGGCTACACCTTC.

The V gene is TRBV6-2 or TRBV6-3, the J gene TRBJ2-5, with 7 bases lining up with TRBD2. Germline values: CDR1 MNHEY, CDR2 SVGEGT. This CDR3 is built from 17 residues. J gave up 3 bases and V 5 bases, and 15 bases lay outside the gene matches. In DNA form, the CDR3 reads TGTGCCAGCAGTCAAGCCCTCACCTCCGGGGGGAAAGAGACCCAGTACTTC. Translating it yields CASSQALTSGGKETQYF.

This clone was detected once. The CDR3 bases are TGTGCCTGGAGTGTACCCAGCGGGGGGGTATCCACCGAGCAGTACTTC. Its translation: CAWSVPSGGVSTEQYF. The chain recombines TRBV30 with TRBJ2-7; 10 positions match TRBD2. Germline CDR1 and CDR2: GTSNPN and SVGIG (reference sequence). This CDR3 region has 16 residues. Unmatched junction bases numbered 11, after V lost 0 bases and J lost 6 bases.

This clone was picked up one time. The rearrangement uses TRBV2 and TRBJ1-2, with 10 positions matching TRBD1. Germline CDR1 is SNHLY and CDR2 is FYNNEI. V gave up 10 bases and J gave up 7 bases; unmatched junction bases: 9. This CDR3 comprises 13 residues. Written as DNA, the CDR3 is TGTGCCACCGACAGACAGGGGGCGTCTGGCTACACCTTC. Protein: CATDRQGASGYTF.

This CDR3 is CASSLGQEQGEQFF. The CDR3 coding sequence is TGCGCCAGCAGCTTGGGACAGGAGCAGGGTGAGCAGTTCTTC. The V call is TRBV5-1, the J call TRBJ2-1; a possible D gene is TRBD1 (6 bases). Germline V gene sequence: CDR1 SGHRS, CDR2 YFSETQ. V lost 0 bases to trimming and J lost 9 bases, with 13 bases between them. This CDR3 is 14 amino acids long.

V is TRBV19 and J is TRBJ1-2; D call uncertain. V lost 8 bases, J lost 0 bases, and 7 bases lay in between. From germline, CDR1 is LNHDA and CDR2 SQIVND (reference sequence). CDR3 length: 12 amino acids. CDR3 sequence: CASRLANYGYTF. The CDR3, as DNA: TGTGCCAGTCGGTTAGCTAACTATGGCTACACCTTC.

This clone was recorded once. The rearrangement joins TRBV4-3 to TRBJ1-2; D not resolved. V lost 1 base and J lost 7, with 10 bases in between. CDR1 is LGHNA, CDR2 YSLEER, per germline. The CDR3 totals 13 residues. CDR3 DNA: TGCGCCAGCAGCCAAGCAGGTCCTGGTGGCTACACCTTC. This sequence encodes CASSQAGPGGYTF.

The V and J genes are TRBV7-9 and TRBJ2-5; possibly TRBD2 for D (7 bases). Trimming cost V 6 bases and J 4 bases, with 15 bases left between them. The CDR3 runs 14 residues. Germline V gene data show CDR1 as SEHNR and CDR2 as FQNEAQ (reference sequence). As DNA, the CDR3 is TGTGCCAGCAGTTCTCGGGGGGCAGGAGAGACCCAGTACTTC. Protein product: CASSSRGAGETQYF.